Listed below are T cell receptor beta chains from one sample, sequenced in a study of cytomegalovirus exposure and HLA in healthy donors. Clones were read by immunoSEQ multiplex PCR, and TCRdb kept only the in-frame ones, dropping some. The sample has about 150,000 clones, 75% to 80% seen once. Source material: PBMCs. The receptors shown here come from a woman aged 25-40 years in good health and CMV-seronegative. CDR3s include the opening cysteine and the closing phenylalanine or tryptophan. Fields, in order: D gene, J gene, V gene, clone size, CDR3 length, CDR3 protein, CDR3 DNA. D genes are given only for firm matches. Expanded clones get a size class; other rows say once, few or many, or leave the size out.

TRBD2 | TRBJ2-5 | TRBV6-1 | NA | 15 | CASRGLAGAGSTQYF | TGTGCCAGCAGGGGACTAGCGGGGGCCGGCTCAACCCAGTACTTC
NA | TRBJ2-3 | TRBV28 | once | 17 | CAITPDIGQFYTDTQYF | TGTGCCATCACCCCCGATATTGGGCAGTTTTACACAGATACGCAGTATTTT
TRBD1 | TRBJ1-1 | TRBV5-5 | NA | 15 | CASSPGTGRNTEAFF | TGTGCCAGCAGCCCAGGGACAGGGAGGAACACTGAAGCTTTCTTT
NA | TRBJ1-6 | TRBV30 | few | 13 | CAWQGSVNSPLHF | TGTGCCTGGCAGGGGAGCGTTAATTCACCCCTCCACTTT
TRBD1 | TRBJ2-3 | TRBV10-2 | once | 18 | CASSATAEGQGILDTQYF | TGCGCCAGCAGTGCAACTGCCGAGGGACAGGGGATTTTAGATACGCAGTATTTT
TRBD1 | TRBJ1-4 | TRBV30 | NA | 14 | CASSGRTGYEKLFF | TGTGCCTCCTCCGGCAGGACAGGGTATGAAAAACTGTTTTTT
TRBD1 | TRBJ1-2 | TRBV15 | NA | 17 | CATSRGTGTGDSYGYTF | TGTGCCACCAGCAGAGGTACCGGGACAGGGGATTCGTATGGCTACACCTTC
NA | TRBJ1-1 | TRBV6-1 | NA | 13 | CASSTKGGTEAFF | TGTGCCAGTTCAACGAAGGGAGGGACTGAAGCTTTCTTT
TRBD1 | TRBJ2-2 | TRBV9 | NA | 17 | CASSASPTGGFTGELFF | TGTGCCAGCAGCGCATCCCCGACAGGGGGTTTCACCGGGGAGCTGTTTTTT
TRBD1 | TRBJ1-1 | TRBV11-2 | NA | 16 | CASSSQTGQPNTEAFF | TGTGCCAGCAGCTCACAAACGGGACAGCCGAACACTGAAGCTTTCTTT
TRBD1 | TRBJ2-2 | TRBV6-5 | NA | 13 | CASRGPITGELFF | TGTGCTAGCAGGGGGCCCATAACCGGGGAGCTGTTTTTT
NA | TRBJ2-2 | TRBV19 | NA | 14 | CASSSQANTGELFF | TGTGCCAGTAGTAGCCAGGCGAACACCGGGGAGCTGTTTTTT
TRBD1 | TRBJ1-2 | TRBV7-6 | NA | 16 | CASSSYPPGQSYGYTF | TGTGCCAGCAGCTCATACCCCCCGGGACAGAGCTATGGCTACACCTTC
TRBD1 | TRBJ2-2 | TRBV11-3 | NA | 14 | CASGRTGWNGELFF | TGTGCCAGCGGCAGGACAGGGTGGAACGGGGAGCTGTTTTTT
TRBD2 | TRBJ2-1 | TRBV2 | NA | 14 | CASSRGTSGNEQFF | TGTGCCAGTTCGCGAGGGACTAGCGGGAATGAGCAGTTCTTC
NA | TRBJ1-1 | TRBV15 | NA | 13 | CATSRDSRGEAFF | TGTGCCACCAGCAGAGATTCAAGAGGTGAAGCTTTCTTT
NA | TRBJ1-5 | TRBV5-6 | NA | 15 | CASSSTAYSNQPQHF | TGTGCCAGCAGCTCGACAGCATATAGCAATCAGCCCCAGCATTTT
TRBD2 | TRBJ2-1 | TRBV9 | NA | 15 | CASSPEAGGAYEQFF | TGTGCCAGCAGCCCAGAGGCCGGGGGGGCCTATGAGCAGTTCTTC
TRBD1 | TRBJ2-2 | TRBV19 | NA | 15 | CASRPRTGATGELFF | TGTGCCAGTAGGCCCCGGACAGGGGCCACCGGGGAGCTGTTTTTT
NA | TRBJ1-2 | TRBV7-2 | NA | 15 | CASSLEGAGQEGYTF | TGTGCCAGCAGCTTAGAAGGAGCAGGGCAGGAAGGCTACACCTTC
TRBD2 | TRBJ2-2 | TRBV5-1 | few | 17 | CASSYHTGGANTGELFF | TGCGCCAGCAGCTACCATACGGGGGGGGCTAACACCGGGGAGCTGTTTTTT
NA | TRBJ1-2 | TRBV2 | NA | 14 | CASSPRTVFYGYTF | TGTGCCAGCAGCCCTAGGACAGTTTTCTATGGCTACACCTTC
NA | TRBJ1-1 | TRBV19 | NA | 14 | CASSIVSRDTEAFF | TGTGCCAGTAGTATAGTGTCCAGGGACACTGAAGCTTTCTTT
NA | TRBJ1-6 | TRBV12-5 | few | 16 | CASGLWTAPLNSPLHF | TGTGCTAGTGGTTTATGGACAGCGCCTCTCAATTCACCCCTCCACTTT
TRBD1 | TRBJ1-1 | TRBV5-4 | NA | 17 | CASSPGTGLGVNTEAFF | TGTGCCAGCAGCCCTGGGACAGGGCTTGGGGTGAACACTGAAGCTTTCTTT
TRBD2 | TRBJ2-1 | TRBV5-4 | NA | 15 | CASSSAGGSFNEQFF | TGTGCCAGCAGCTCAGCGGGGGGATCATTCAATGAGCAGTTCTTC
TRBD2 | TRBJ2-5 | TRBV6-6 | NA | 14 | CASSSGGYDETQYF | TGTGCCAGCAGCTCGGGGGGGTATGATGAGACCCAGTACTTC
TRBD1 | TRBJ2-7 | TRBV2 | few | 14 | CASSGQGSDYEQYF | TGTGCCAGCAGTGGACAGGGTTCAGACTACGAGCAGTACTTC
NA | TRBJ1-5 | TRBV30 | NA | 13 | CAWSRGNDQPQHF | TGTGCCTGGAGTCGAGGGAACGATCAGCCCCAGCATTTT